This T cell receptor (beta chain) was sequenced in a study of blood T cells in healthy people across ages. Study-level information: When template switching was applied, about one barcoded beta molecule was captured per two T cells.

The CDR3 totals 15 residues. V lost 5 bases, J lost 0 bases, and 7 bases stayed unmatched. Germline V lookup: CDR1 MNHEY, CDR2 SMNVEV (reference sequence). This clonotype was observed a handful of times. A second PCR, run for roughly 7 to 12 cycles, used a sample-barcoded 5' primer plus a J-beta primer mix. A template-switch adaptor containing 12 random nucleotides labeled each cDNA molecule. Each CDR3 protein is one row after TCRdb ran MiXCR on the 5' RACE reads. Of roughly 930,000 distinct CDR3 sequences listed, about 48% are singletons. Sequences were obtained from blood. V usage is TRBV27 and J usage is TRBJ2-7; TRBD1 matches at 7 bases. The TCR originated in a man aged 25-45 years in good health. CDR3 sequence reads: CASSPDRVSSYEQYF. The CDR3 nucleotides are TGTGCCAGCAGTCCTGACAGGGTGAGCTCCTACGAGCAGTACTTC.